This TCR beta chain was captured in a study of spatial heterogeneity in lung cancer. On the study more broadly: The count of detected beta-chain sequences consistently exceeded that of alpha-chain sequences. Broader study findings: TCRs found ubiquitously expanded in tumor appeared in blood more at resection than at follow-up.

Each molecule of TCR cDNA was tagged with one unique molecular identifier. TCRdb reanalysed the 5' RACE reads using MiXCR and keeps one entry per CDR3 protein. This table holds 25,000 or so distinct CDR3 sequences, about 8.1% found once. As for time point: sample taken at primary tumor resection. Unsorted samples of tumor, nontumor lung or frozen PBMC had their whole RNA sequenced. The donors, about 78 patients with untreated early-stage non-small cell lung cancer, provided the samples. This clonotype occurred many times. Its specificity is unknown. V was cut by 3 bases and J by 5 bases, with 10 bases left in between. The CDR3 has 14 amino acids. Germline CDR1 reads SNHLY; CDR2 reads FYNNEI.

The TCR sequence derives from a female donor with early-stage non-small cell lung cancer. The genes are TRBV2 and TRBJ2-2; unclear D gene. This specimen consisted of PBMCs, obtained at surgery. The CDR3 nucleotides read TGTGCCAGCAGTGAGGCTCACCCGACCGGGGAGCTGTTTTTT. As protein: CASSEAHPTGELFF.